These T cell receptor beta chains were read from a single sample in a study of T cells in Graves' hyperthyroidism and ophthalmopathy. From the multiplex PCR reads, TCRdb called clonotypes with MiXCR, one entry per CDR3 protein. The data hold about 290,000 distinct CDR3 sequences, with approximately 17% observed a single time. Sequencing used blood. The receptors originated from a man aged 25-45 years with Graves' hyperthyroidism. CDR3s include the opening cysteine and the closing phenylalanine or tryptophan. The order of the fields is V gene, D gene, J gene, CDR3 protein. D genes are given only for firm matches.

>TRBV5-1|TRBD2|TRBJ2-1
CASSRLAETWGNEQFF
>TRBV28|.|TRBJ2-2
CASSLGLGGELFF
>TRBV19|.|TRBJ2-3
CASSRTSGPIRTDTQYF
>TRBV7-9|.|TRBJ1-2
CASLPLFPTGGYTF
>TRBV4-2|.|TRBJ2-1
CASSSPPMGTIDNEQFF
>TRBV11-3|.|TRBJ1-2
CASSSAIGADYGYTF
>TRBV2|.|TRBJ2-1
CASGGQSAYNEQFF
>TRBV12-3/TRBV12-4|.|TRBJ2-1
CASSFALELANEQFF
>TRBV18|TRBD1|TRBJ1-1
CASSPRDRGSEAFF
>TRBV5-1|TRBD1|TRBJ1-5
CASRFSETGAQHF
>TRBV3-1|TRBD1|TRBJ1-2
CASSRRQGTGDGYTF
>TRBV30|.|TRBJ1-2
CAWSAPRRAANYGYTF
>TRBV6-1|.|TRBJ1-2
CASSPGPTVGGYTF
>TRBV5-1|TRBD1|TRBJ2-1
CASSLHTRQGTEQFF
>TRBV7-6|.|TRBJ1-1
CASSLGSGATEAFF
>TRBV3-1|.|TRBJ2-1
CASSHGLNNEQFF
>TRBV2|.|TRBJ2-2
CASSGKLTGEPFF
>TRBV3-1|TRBD2|TRBJ2-7
CASSQESGGREYEQYF
>TRBV28|.|TRBJ1-1
CASSLGQSFIAEAFF
>TRBV6-1|TRBD1|TRBJ2-7
CASRAWDRERLRYEQYF
>TRBV10-3|TRBD1|TRBJ2-7
CAISPTGDEQYF
>TRBV11-2|.|TRBJ1-2
CASSPDRTYGYTF
>TRBV7-9|.|TRBJ1-1
CASSLEWARTEAFF
>TRBV20-1|.|TRBJ1-4
CSATVPQGDEKLFF
>TRBV11-1|TRBD2|TRBJ2-5
CASSLGQRGGRARQETQYF
>TRBV20-1|TRBD2|TRBJ2-7
CSATGTSGRPSYEQYF
>TRBV3-1|.|TRBJ2-7
CASSRPGWGEQYF
>TRBV30|.|TRBJ1-5
CAWSQGRGQPQHF
>TRBV4-1|.|TRBJ2-7
CASSSQWHNGTSWDEQYF
>TRBV29-1|.|TRBJ2-7
CSVRTYHSSYEQYF
>TRBV12-3/TRBV12-4|.|TRBJ2-1
CASSQVRYNEQFF
>TRBV9|.|TRBJ1-1
CASSVEPLNTEAFF
>TRBV7-2|.|TRBJ1-4
CASSLKRARVTNEKLFF
>TRBV5-1|.|TRBJ2-3
CASSPVVEGSTDTQYF
>TRBV10-3|TRBD1|TRBJ2-7
CAISEITGESYEQYF
>TRBV11-2|.|TRBJ2-1
CASSFSQLLGNEQFF
>TRBV7-3|TRBD2|TRBJ2-5
CASSPQAGLETQYF
>TRBV2|TRBD2|TRBJ2-3
CASSEASGGGTDTQYF
>TRBV5-1|.|TRBJ1-1
CASRTQGNTEAFF
>TRBV20-1|.|TRBJ2-5
CSAVTLGETQYF
>TRBV6-5|.|TRBJ1-2
CASSYSGAWDYGYTF
>TRBV12-3/TRBV12-4|TRBD2|TRBJ2-2
CASSRVSSGSVGGELFF
>TRBV6-5|.|TRBJ2-5
CASSYSGGKGQETQYF
>TRBV11-1|.|TRBJ2-2
CASSSYTATGELFF
>TRBV14|.|TRBJ1-1
CASSQQMNTEAFF
>TRBV5-8|TRBD2|TRBJ2-2
CASSFPPAGAVNTGELFF
>TRBV20-1|TRBD2|TRBJ2-3
CSARSLAEPFTDTQYF
>TRBV18|.|TRBJ1-2
CASSSEAVYGYTF
>TRBV12-3/TRBV12-4|.|TRBJ2-7
CASRNRDEQYF
>TRBV12-3/TRBV12-4|.|TRBJ2-2
CATLPPNTGELFF